The 29 T cell receptor beta chains reported below all come from one sample, sequenced in a study of blood T cell repertoires in COVID-19. This table comes from immunoSEQ multiplex PCR, and its TCRdb copy is limited to in-frame clones, with some not included. The data contain 350,000 or so clones, around 89% of them singletons. Sequencing was done on a sample of peripheral blood. The receptors were sampled from a woman aged 25 to 39 with COVID-19, enrolled during active disease.

This chain joins TRBV4-1 and TRBJ1-2; possible D gene TRBD1, 5 bases. The CDR3 spans 15 residues. Trimming removed 0 bases from V and 5 bases from J, with 13 bases in between. CDR1 and CDR2 (germline): MGHRA, YSYEKL. CDR3: CASSQDSNRRYGYTF. The CDR3 DNA reads TGCGCCAGCAGCCAAGATAGCAACAGGCGGTATGGCTACACCTTC.

The chain combines TRBV12-5 with TRBJ2-2; possibly TRBD1 for D (6 bases). CDR3 length: 20 residues. The V end was cut by 1 base, the J end by 0 bases, with 21 bases between. The V gene's germline CDR1 is LGHNT and CDR2 FRNRAP. The CDR3 sequence is CASGLAPKSLDSPNTGELFF. Written as DNA, the CDR3 is TGTGCTAGTGGTTTGGCCCCAAAGAGCTTGGACAGCCCGAACACCGGGGAGCTGTTTTTT.

This chain links TRBV10-3 with TRBJ2-1; 12 positions agree with TRBD1. Germline V gives CDR1 ENHRY, CDR2 SYGVKD. With V trimmed by 10 bases and J by 6 bases, 10 bases remained unmatched. The CDR3 totals 15 residues. The CDR3 bases are TGTGCCACCCGACCGGGACAGGGGGCTACCAATGAGCAGTTCTTC. Its translation: CATRPGQGATNEQFF.

This clone has only a few counts. DNA for the CDR3: TGCGCCAGCAGCCCCTCCCGGGACAGGGGGGGAAACACCATATATTTT. It codes for CASSPSRDRGGNTIYF. The chain recombines TRBV4-1 with TRBJ1-3, with TRBD1 matching over 11 bases. Trimming cost V 4 bases and J 4 bases; bases outside gene matches: 6. Germline CDR1 and CDR2: MGHRA and YSYEKL. This CDR3 has 16 residues.

This clone was detected once. The V call is TRBV29-1, the J call TRBJ1-1; 8 nucleotides match TRBD1. This CDR3 is 13 amino acids long. Per the germline V gene, CDR1 is SQVTM and CDR2 is ANQGSEA. V lost 7 bases, J lost 1 base, and 5 bases stayed unmatched. The CDR3 sequence is CSAGGTGNTEAFF. CDR3 sequence (DNA): TGCAGCGCCGGGGGGACAGGGAACACTGAAGCTTTCTTT.

The chain recombines TRBV5-1 with TRBJ1-1; 7 bases align to TRBD1. The ends lost 4 bases at V and 1 base at J; junction bases unmatched: 1. This CDR3 comprises 13 residues. Germline values: CDR1 SGHRS, CDR2 YFSETQ. Written as DNA, the CDR3 is TGCGCCAGCAGCGGGACAGAGAACACTGAAGCTTTCTTT. Translated, it gives CASSGTENTEAFF.

The chain carries TRBV29-1 and TRBJ2-7; 9 positions agree with TRBD1. This CDR3 has 14 residues. Germline values: CDR1 SQVTM, CDR2 ANQGSEA. The J segment lost 0 bases and the V segment lost 6 bases, leaving 6 bases of the junction unmatched. The CDR3 loop reads CSVSGTGSSYEQYF. The CDR3 nucleotides read TGCAGCGTCTCCGGGACAGGGAGCTCCTACGAGCAGTACTTC.

The chain has TRBV6-2 or TRBV6-3 and TRBJ1-2, with D unclear. From germline, CDR1 is MNHEY and CDR2 SVGEGT. V was clipped by 0 bases and J by 2 bases, with 7 bases between them. The CDR3 sequence is 14 residues long. The CDR3, as DNA: TGTGCCAGCAGTTACTCGAATGAGAACTATGGCTACACCTTC. Translation: CASSYSNENYGYTF.

As DNA, the CDR3 is TGTGCCAGCAGTGAAGAAGCAGGGGGAGAGACCCAGTACTTC. Translated, it gives CASSEEAGGETQYF. The chain is built from TRBV2 and TRBJ2-5; TRBD1 matches at 7 bases. The ends lost 1 base at V and 4 bases at J; junction bases unmatched: 3. Looked up from germline, CDR1 is SNHLY and CDR2 is FYNNEI. This CDR3 is built from 14 residues.

This clone was counted a single time. This chain connects TRBV5-4 to TRBJ1-2; D may be TRBD1 (5 bases). CDR1 and CDR2 from the germline V gene are SGHNT and YYREEE (reference sequence). This CDR3 has 12 amino acids. The germline V and J ends were trimmed by 4 bases and 7 bases, with 11 bases remaining between them. CDR3 DNA: TGTGCCAGCAGCCGCCAGGGTTTTGGCTACACCTTC. As protein: CASSRQGFGYTF.

The V call is TRBV2, the J call TRBJ2-3; TRBD2 matches 9 bases. Germline assignment: CDR1 SNHLY and CDR2 FYNNEI. V lost 6 bases and J lost 4; bases outside the gene matches: 8. The CDR3 sequence is 15 residues long. The CDR3 here is CASRSERGVADTQYF. CDR3 sequence (DNA): TGTGCCAGCAGATCGGAGCGGGGGGTCGCAGATACGCAGTATTTT.

The chain is built from TRBV5-1 and TRBJ1-1; no definite D call. Deletions cut 3 bases from V and 3 bases from J, with 12 bases between. CDR3 length: 14 amino acids. Germline V gene data show CDR1 as SGHRS and CDR2 as YFSETQ. CDR3 region: CASSSLPGDTEAFF. The CDR3 DNA is TGCGCCAGCAGCTCGCTTCCCGGGGACACTGAAGCTTTCTTT.

This chain connects TRBV18 to TRBJ1-1; possible D gene TRBD1, 6 bases. CDR3 length: 14 amino acids. Trimming stripped 5 bases from V and 4 bases from J, with 14 bases between. Per germline, CDR1 KGHSH and CDR2 LQKENI. In DNA, the CDR3 is TGTGCCAGCTCATCCCACAGGGAGGGCACTGAAGCTTTCTTT. Protein: CASSSHREGTEAFF.

This clone was detected only a few times. The J gene is TRBJ2-3, the V gene TRBV1; the DNA was not used to check the table's D call, TRBD1. TRBV1 constitutes a pseudogene. The CDR3 consists of 17 residues. Here the CDR3 DNA reads TGCACCAGCAGCCAAGATAAGGGGGCTGAGGGCACAGATACGCAGTATTTT. This gives the protein CTSSQDKGAEGTDTQYF.

The V call is TRBV3-1 (or the pseudogene TRBV3-2), the J call TRBJ1-2; a weak D match, TRBD1 (6 bases). This CDR3 comprises 16 residues. Trimming removed 4 bases at V and 4 bases at J, with 19 bases between. Germline V CDR1 and CDR2: LGHDT, YNNKEL (reference sequence). The CDR3 nucleotides read TGTGCCAGCAGCCCAGGAGGGGGAGGGAAGGCCTATGGCTACACCTTC. Its translation: CASSPGGGGKAYGYTF.

The chain has TRBV27 and TRBJ2-2, with D unresolved. Looked up from germline, CDR1 is MNHEY and CDR2 is SMNVEV (reference sequence). The V gene lost 3 bases and the J gene lost 5 bases, with 7 bases spanning the gap. The CDR3 sequence is 13 residues long. CDR3 in DNA: TGTGCCAGCAGTTTTTCGAGGACCGGGGAGCTGTTTTTT. Its translation is CASSFSRTGELFF.

This chain uses TRBV11-2 with TRBJ1-2, with TRBD1 identical over 9 bases. Germline V gene data show CDR1 as SGHAT and CDR2 as FQNNGV. Unmatched junction bases numbered 5, after V lost 3 bases and J lost 3 bases. The length of the CDR3 is 15 residues. In nucleotides, the CDR3 is TGTGCCAGCAGCTTCCCCGGGACAGGGCACTATGGCTACACCTTC. This codes for CASSFPGTGHYGYTF.

The chain joins TRBV20-1 to TRBJ2-1, with TRBD2 matching over 7 bases. Germline CDR1 reads DFQATT; CDR2 reads SNEGSKA (reference sequence). This CDR3 has 14 amino acids. J gave up 9 bases and V 3 bases, and 11 bases lay outside the gene matches. The CDR3 reads CSASWTSQYGEQFF. CDR3 nucleotides: TGCAGTGCTAGTTGGACTAGTCAATACGGTGAGCAGTTCTTC.

The rearrangement links TRBV7-2 to TRBJ1-6, with unresolved D. The V end lost 2 bases, the J end lost 10 bases, and 9 bases lay between the germline ends. Germline loops: CDR1 SGHTA, CDR2 FQGNSA. This CDR3 has 13 residues. CDR3 sequence (DNA): TGTGCCAGCAGCTTAAATGGCCCCTCACCCCTCCACTTT. This codes for CASSLNGPSPLHF.

This chain joins TRBV28 and TRBJ2-1; 10 positions match TRBD1. V shed 3 bases and J 6 bases; nucleotides not matched to a gene: 11. CDR3 size: 17 residues. The germline CDR1 and CDR2 sequences are MDHEN and SYDVKM. The CDR3 DNA sequence: TGTGCCAGCAGTTTGACCCGATTACGGGACAGGGGCAATGAGCAGTTCTTC. It specifies CASSLTRLRDRGNEQFF.

The rearrangement joins TRBV4-1 to TRBJ2-5, with TRBD1 matching over 7 bases. The CDR3 length is 19 residues. The V gene end was trimmed by 1 base and the J gene end by 2 bases; junction bases not matched to a gene: 16. CDR1 is MGHRA, CDR2 YSYEKL, per germline. The chain's CDR3 is CASSQGPSRDRRRQETQYF. For the CDR3, the DNA is TGCGCCAGCAGCCAAGGTCCAAGCAGGGACAGACGGCGGCAAGAGACCCAGTACTTC.

The rearrangement uses TRBV2 and TRBJ1-1, with a tentative D call TRBD1 (5 bases). CDR3 length equals 15 residues. V was trimmed by 3 bases and J by 0 bases, leaving 11 bases between them. Germline CDR1 SNHLY, CDR2 FYNNEI. The CDR3 region is CASSEGGRVNTEAFF. CDR3 DNA: TGTGCCAGCAGTGAGGGCGGCAGGGTGAACACTGAAGCTTTCTTT. Filled out from reference TRBV2 and TRBJ1-1, the complete variable domain reads EPEVTQTPSHQVTQMGQEVILRCVPISNHLYFYWYRQILGQKVEFLVSFYNNEISEKSEIFDDQFSVERPDGSNFTLKIRSTKLEDSAMYFCASSEGGRVNTEAFFGQGTRLTVV.

For this clone: A read error may produce the germline difference seen at one junction end. The sample contains more than one DNA sequence encoding this CDR3. The rearrangement links TRBV4-2 to TRBJ1-5; no reliable D call. Germline CDR1 and CDR2: LGHNA and YNFKEQ. CDR3 length: 15 residues. CDR3 sequence: CASSQDGRAGQPQHF. The CDR3 coding sequence is TGTGCCAGCAGTCAAGATGGGAGGGCTGGTCAGCCCCAGCATTTT.

To note about this clone: Other DNA variants within this sample encode the same CDR3. V gene TRBV7-2 combines with J gene TRBJ2-5, with D tentatively TRBD2 (5 bases). Trimming stripped 1 base from V and 5 bases from J, with 8 bases between. Germline-derived CDR1 and CDR2 are SGHTA and FQGNSA. The CDR3 contains 13 residues. DNA of the CDR3: TGTGCCAGCAGCTTAGGCGGGTTGGAGACCCAGTACTTC. Protein sequence: CASSLGGLETQYF.

V usage is TRBV18 and J usage is TRBJ2-1; 9 bases match TRBD2. This CDR3 comprises 15 residues. Looked up from germline, CDR1 is KGHSH and CDR2 is LQKENI. Trimming took 3 bases from V and 9 from J; bases not matched to a gene: 9. The chain's CDR3 is CASSPTSGGRGEQFF. CDR3 bases: TGTGCCAGCTCACCGACTAGCGGCGGACGGGGTGAGCAGTTCTTC.

This chain joins TRBV5-1 and TRBJ1-3; perhaps TRBD1 as D (6 bases). Germline V gene lookup returns CDR1 SGHRS and CDR2 YFSETQ. V gave up 4 bases and J gave up 1 base, with 18 bases separating them. The length of the CDR3 is 17 residues. The CDR3 region has the DNA TGCGCCAGCAGCCGGTGGCCAACACAGGGATCTGGAAACACCATATATTTT. It translates to CASSRWPTQGSGNTIYF.

The chain is built from TRBV6-5 and TRBJ2-2, with D tentatively TRBD2 (6 bases). CDR1 and CDR2 from the germline V gene are MNHEY and SVGAGI. V gave up 10 bases and J gave up 0 bases, with 15 bases separating them. This CDR3 region has 15 residues. The CDR3 loop is CATGGDGPNTGELFF. CDR3 bases: TGTGCCACCGGAGGGGACGGACCGAACACCGGGGAGCTGTTTTTT.

This chain uses TRBV21-1 with TRBJ1-2; the table's TRBD1 call for D was not verified on the DNA. TRBV21-1 is shown as a pseudogene. This CDR3 is built from 17 residues. In DNA form, the CDR3 reads TGTGCCAGCAGCCGAACTGTCGACAGGCCTTTTTACTATGGCTACACCTTC. Translation: CASSRTVDRPFYYGYTF.

This clone was seen a handful of times. The V and J genes are TRBV7-3 and TRBJ1-1; 7 bases map to TRBD1. V dropped 6 bases and J dropped 8; count of bases not matched to a gene: 12. The germline CDR1 and CDR2 sequences are SGHTA and FQGTGA. The CDR3 loop spans 14 amino acids. The CDR3 region is CASRYSPTTGEAFF. CDR3 in DNA: TGTGCCAGCAGGTACAGTCCAACGACAGGGGAAGCTTTCTTT.